The following is a T cell receptor beta chain sequence with its context. The data stem from a study of blood T cell repertoires in COVID-19. Overall study context: T cells, B-cell-depleted T cells, or PBMCs provided the cDNA or gDNA that served as material.

How the authors handled the data: From reference gene primer amplification, estimates of nucleated cell counts were derived. The table came from immunoSEQ multiplex PCR; TCRdb's copy has only in-frame clones and leaves some out. V, J and clone size derive from that table, while D and trimming were established from the DNA sequence. In the table there are 200,000 to 300,000 clones, about nine tenths of which are singletons. CDR3 length: 16 amino acids. The germline V gene encodes CDR1 LNHDA and CDR2 SQIVND (reference sequence). Trimming left V 5 bases short and J 12 bases short, with 23 bases between.

The source of this sequence is a woman in her forties who had recovered from COVID-19. Sequencing was carried out using peripheral blood. The rearrangement uses TRBV19 and TRBJ1-6; possible D gene TRBD1, 5 bases. The CDR3 bases are TGTGCCAGTAGTCCGTTGGGACTTCCTGAATTCAGACCCCTCCACTTT. Translating gives CASSPLGLPEFRPLHF.